This T cell receptor (beta chain) derives from a study of vaccination and CD4 T cells after COVID-19. As for this clonotype: Its antigen is unidentified.

With 8 bases clipped from V and 1 base from J, the junction kept 9 bases outside the gene matches. CDR1 is MDHEN and CDR2 is SYDVKM in the germline V gene. The CDR3 extends over 17 amino acids. Treatment in this sample: 10-day PBMC culture with coronavirus spike peptide pools or control peptides (ViraFEST assay). First, ViraFEST expanded antigen-specific T cells with peptide pools, and next it sequenced the TCRs. Sequence data for DNA of cultured CD4+ T cells were generated by the Oncomine TCR Beta short-read assay. TCRdb re-derived calls from the PCR reads in MiXCR, one entry per CDR3 protein. The data hold roughly 18,000 distinct CDR3 sequences, with over 50% observed a single time.

The receptor was derived from a human donor who had recovered from COVID-19. Specimen: CD4+ T cells from blood, cultured in vitro. The chain carries TRBV28 and TRBJ2-3; 13 bases match TRBD2. The CDR3 DNA is TGTGCCAGCTCCCCGGGACTAGCGGGATCGGGCACAGATACGCAGTATTTT. Protein sequence: CASSPGLAGSGTDTQYF.